This T cell receptor beta chain is from a study of CD8+ T cells in alopecia areata. Findings and caveats of the study: Uncertainty remains about how baseline CD8+ expansion links to response, with one nonresponder. Normal skin's resident alphabeta T cells are sequenced alongside lesional scalp T cells.

Treatment indicated: oral pan-JAK inhibitor, 5-10 mg twice daily. It was from alopecia areata patients that lesional scalp punch biopsies and peripheral blood were collected. A FACSAria was used to sort CD4+ and CD8+ T cells. These cells came from PBMCs. The V end lost 3 bases, the J end lost 0 bases, and 12 bases lay between the germline ends. The CDR3 contains 15 residues. Germline loops: CDR1 SGDLS, CDR2 YYNGEE. Once RNA had been extracted, it was reverse transcribed into cDNA to act as the sequencing template. The assay was immunoSEQ multiplex PCR, and TCRdb's table has in-frame clones only and misses some. The sample records some 100,000 clones, about 61% being singletons. Only one count was recorded for this clone. Antigen unknown.

The chain couples TRBV9 to TRBJ1-2; D may be TRBD1 (5 bases). The clonotype comes from a human donor with alopecia areata. The sample consisted of CD8+ T cells sorted from blood, taken at week 4, from a patient treated with tofacitinib. In DNA, the CDR3 is TGTGCCAGCAGCGCGATGAGAGGGGCTAACTATGGCTACACCTTC. Translation gives CASSAMRGANYGYTF.